This T cell receptor (beta chain) was found in a study of T cells in Graves' hyperthyroidism and ophthalmopathy. Study results and limitations: Prediction of ophthalmopathy progression came a median approximately 6 months pre-onset.

Hyperthyroidism patients were newly diagnosed, had disease duration under 2 months, and were aged 18 to 65 years. In making diagnoses, clinical symptoms, serum thyroxine and TRAb, thyroid ultrasound and orbital computed tomography were all used. Between the trimmed V and J ends, which lost 0 bases and 1 base, there was a span of 4 bases. Germline CDR1 and CDR2: SGHVS and FNYEAQ. This CDR3 has 15 amino acids. This clonotype was seen a few times. Its matching antigen is unknown. The source material, RNA transcripts, was used to amplify TCR beta CDR3 regions. With the HTBI primer set, the TCR CDR3 went through a first round of RT-PCR. One entry per CDR3 protein results from TCRdb running MiXCR on the multiplex PCR reads. The table lists approximately 640,000 distinct CDR3 sequences, approximately 15% of them singletons.

The sequenced material came from blood. The chain couples TRBV7-6 to TRBJ2-6; D is ambiguous. The sequence was obtained from a man aged 50 or older with Graves' hyperthyroidism. The CDR3 reads CASSLAASGANVLTF. CDR3 in DNA: TGTGCCAGCAGCTTAGCCGCTTCTGGGGCCAACGTCCTGACTTTC. The full variable domain, in which reference TRBV7-6 and TRBJ2-6 provide the parts outside the CDR3, is GAGVSQSPRYKVTKRGQDVALRCDPISGHVSLYWYRQALGQGPEFLTYFNYEAQQDKSGLPNDRFSAERPEGSISTLTIQRTEQRDSAMYRCASSLAASGANVLTFGAGSRLTVL.